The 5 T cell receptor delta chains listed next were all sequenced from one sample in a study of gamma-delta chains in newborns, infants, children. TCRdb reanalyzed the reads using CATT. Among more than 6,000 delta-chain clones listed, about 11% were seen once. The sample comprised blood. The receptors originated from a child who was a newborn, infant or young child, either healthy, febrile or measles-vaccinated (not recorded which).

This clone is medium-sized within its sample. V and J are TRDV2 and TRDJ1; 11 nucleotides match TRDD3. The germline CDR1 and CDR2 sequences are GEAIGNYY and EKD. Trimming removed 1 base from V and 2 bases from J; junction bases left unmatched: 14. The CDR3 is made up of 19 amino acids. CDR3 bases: TGTGCCTGTGACACGATCTCGGGTGGGGGATACGAGGAAACCGATAAACTCATCTTT. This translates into CACDTISGGGYEETDKLIF.

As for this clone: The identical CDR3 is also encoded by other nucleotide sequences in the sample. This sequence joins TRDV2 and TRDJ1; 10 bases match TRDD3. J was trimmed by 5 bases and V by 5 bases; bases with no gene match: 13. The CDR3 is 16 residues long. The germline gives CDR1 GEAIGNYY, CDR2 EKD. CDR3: CACVGMGDTSTDKLIF. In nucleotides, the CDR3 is TGTGCCTGTGTGGGGATGGGGGATACCAGCACTGATAAACTCATCTTT.

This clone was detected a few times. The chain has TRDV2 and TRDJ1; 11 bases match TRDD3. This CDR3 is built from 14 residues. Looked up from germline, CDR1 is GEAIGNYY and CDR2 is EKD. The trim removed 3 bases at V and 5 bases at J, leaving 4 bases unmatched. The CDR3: CACDRLGDMDKLIF. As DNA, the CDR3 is TGTGCCTGTGACCGACTGGGGGATATGGATAAACTCATCTTT.

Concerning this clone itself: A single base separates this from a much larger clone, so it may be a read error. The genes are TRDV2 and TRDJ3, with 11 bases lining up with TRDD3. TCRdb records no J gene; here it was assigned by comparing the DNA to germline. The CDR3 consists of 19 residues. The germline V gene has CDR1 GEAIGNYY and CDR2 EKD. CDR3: CACDTGGYGSSWDTRKMFF. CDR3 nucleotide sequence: TGTGCCTGTGACACTGGGGGATACGGGAGCTCCTGGGACACCCGAAAGATGTTTTTC.

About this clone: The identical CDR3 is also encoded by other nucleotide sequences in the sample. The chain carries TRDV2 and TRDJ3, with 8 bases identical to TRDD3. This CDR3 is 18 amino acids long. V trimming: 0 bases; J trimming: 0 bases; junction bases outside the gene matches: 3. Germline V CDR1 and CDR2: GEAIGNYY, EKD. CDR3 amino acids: CACDTVWGSSWDTRQMFF. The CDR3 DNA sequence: TGTGCCTGTGACACCGTCTGGGGGAGCTCCTGGGACACCCGACAGATGTTTTTC.